The 9 T cell receptor beta chains listed next were all sequenced from one sample in a study of CD8+CD57+ T cells in acquired aplastic anemia. CDR3 and TCR beta VDJ profiling relied on genomic DNA as the template. TCRdb re-derived calls from the reads in MiXCR, one entry per CDR3 protein. This sample yields some 130,000 distinct CDR3 sequences, of which 48% are seen a single time; about 2.5% belongs to the top ten. The specimen sequenced was sorted CD4+, CD8+, or CD8+CD57+ T cells (not recorded which) from PBMCs. The receptors derive from a human donor in good health, serving as a control.

This clonotype appeared a few times. This chain links TRBV19 with TRBJ2-3; D remains ambiguous. Trimming cost V 6 bases and J 0 bases, with 10 bases left between them. Germline V gives CDR1 LNHDA, CDR2 SQIVND (reference sequence). CDR3 length: 14 amino acids. CDR3 residues: CASSQQWSTDTQYF. The CDR3 region has the DNA TGTGCCAGTAGCCAGCAGTGGAGCACAGATACGCAGTATTTT. The entire variable domain, with the rest obtained from reference TRBV19 and TRBJ2-3, is as follows: DGGITQSPKYLFRKEGQNVTLSCEQNLNHDAMYWYRQDPGQGLRLIYYSQIVNDFQKGDIAEGYSVSREKKESFPLTVTSAQKNPTAFYLCASSQQWSTDTQYFGPGTRLTVL.

This clonotype was found many times. V usage is TRBV5-1 and J usage is TRBJ2-7, with TRBD1 matching over 7 bases. The V segment lost 4 bases and the J segment 7 bases; nucleotides outside the gene matches: 11. This CDR3 spans 14 amino acids. CDR1 is SGHRS, CDR2 YFSETQ, per germline. CDR3 loop: CASSLQGTRGEQYF. In DNA, the CDR3 is TGCGCCAGCAGCCTACAGGGGACCCGGGGAGAGCAGTACTTC. Full variable domain (missing parts from reference TRBV5-1 and TRBJ2-7): KAGVTQTPRYLIKTRGQQVTLSCSPISGHRSVSWYQQTPGQGLQFLFEYFSETQRNKGNFPGRFSGRQFSNSRSEMNVSTLELGDSALYLCASSLQGTRGEQYFGPGTRLTVT.

This clonotype was observed at least ten times. V and J are TRBV30 and TRBJ1-2, with D possibly matching TRBD1 (6 bases). Trimming took off 2 bases at V and 4 bases at J, with 11 bases between the two ends. Germline CDR1 GTSNPN, CDR2 SVGIG (reference sequence). This CDR3 is built from 13 residues. The chain's CDR3 is CAWSQGFSYGYTF. The CDR3 bases are TGTGCCTGGAGTCAGGGGTTTTCCTATGGCTACACCTTC.

With respect to this clonotype: This may be a read error, as it is one base from a much larger clone. The genes are TRBV6-1 and TRBJ2-1, with 11 bases aligning to TRBD1. Germline trimming cut 5 bases from V and 7 bases from J; bases unmatched to any gene: 7. Germline V lookup: CDR1 MNHNS, CDR2 SASEGT. This CDR3 has 15 residues. CDR3 sequence (DNA): TGTGCCAGCAGTAAAATGGGACAGGGGGGAAATGAGCAGTTCTTC. Amino acids: CASSKMGQGGNEQFF.

The rearrangement joins TRBV20-1 to TRBJ2-7, with a weak D call TRBD2 (7 bases). The ends were cut back, 3 bases at V and 4 bases at J, with 16 bases in the middle. Germline V lookup: CDR1 DFQATT, CDR2 SNEGSKA (reference sequence). The CDR3 contains 14 residues. The CDR3: CSARGGAIGYEQYF. Written as DNA, the CDR3 is TGCAGTGCTAGGGGGGGGGCCATAGGTTACGAGCAGTACTTC.

This rearrangement joins TRBV2 to TRBJ2-5; D is unclear. Per germline, CDR1 SNHLY and CDR2 FYNNEI. The CDR3 has 16 amino acids. V gave up 1 base and J gave up 7 bases, with 19 bases separating them. The CDR3, as DNA: TGTGCCAGCAGTGAAGGCGGCGGCGGCCAAGGCGGGACCCAGTACTTC. Its protein is CASSEGGGGQGGTQYF.

This clonotype was picked up many times. V gene TRBV2 combines with J gene TRBJ1-2; a possible D gene is TRBD1 (5 bases). V dropped 7 bases and J dropped 4 bases, with 22 bases sitting between them. The CDR3 covers 16 residues. Germline V gene data show CDR1 as SNHLY and CDR2 as FYNNEI. CDR3 loop: CASTKGEVGLPYGYTF. The CDR3 nucleotides read TGTGCCAGCACCAAAGGGGAGGTCGGATTGCCCTATGGCTACACCTTC.

Comment on this clonotype: Germline is not matched at one junction end, which may reflect a read error. V is TRBV7-2 and J is TRBJ2-7, with D perhaps assigned TRBD1 or TRBD2 (6 bases each). The germline V gene encodes CDR1 SGHTA and CDR2 FQGNSA. The CDR3 loop spans 12 amino acids. CDR3 amino acids: CAGSLGGGEQYF. For the CDR3, the DNA is TGTGCCGGCAGCTTAGGAGGGGGGGAGCAGTACTTC.

V is TRBV25-1 and J is TRBJ2-7; D remains ambiguous. V lost 6 bases, J lost 0 bases, and 27 bases lay in between. The CDR3 covers 19 residues. Germline CDR1 MGHDK, CDR2 SYGVNS. The CDR3 coding sequence is TGTGCCAGCAGCGCTTCCTACGCGGAAACCGAAGAGAGCTCCTACGAGCAGTACTTC. As protein: CASSASYAETEESSYEQYF.